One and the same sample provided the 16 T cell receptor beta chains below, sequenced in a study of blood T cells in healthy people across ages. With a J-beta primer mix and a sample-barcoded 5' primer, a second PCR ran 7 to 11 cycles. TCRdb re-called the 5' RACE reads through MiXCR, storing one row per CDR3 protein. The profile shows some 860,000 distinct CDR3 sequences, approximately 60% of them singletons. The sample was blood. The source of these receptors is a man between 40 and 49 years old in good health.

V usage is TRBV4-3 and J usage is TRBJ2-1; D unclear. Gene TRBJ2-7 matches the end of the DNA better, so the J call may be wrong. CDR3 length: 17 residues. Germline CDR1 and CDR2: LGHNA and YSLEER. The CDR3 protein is CASSHDQTGGSYNEQYF. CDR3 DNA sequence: TGCGCCAGCAGCCACGATCAGACGGGCGGCTCCTACAATGAGCAGTACTTC.

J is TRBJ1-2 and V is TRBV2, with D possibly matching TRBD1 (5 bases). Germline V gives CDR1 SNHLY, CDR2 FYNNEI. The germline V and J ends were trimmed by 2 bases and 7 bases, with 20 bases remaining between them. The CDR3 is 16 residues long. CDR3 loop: CASSEFWGSGPGGYTF. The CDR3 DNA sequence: TGTGCCAGCAGTGAATTCTGGGGATCAGGGCCGGGTGGCTACACCTTC.

CDR3 protein: CSVGTQGNPHYGYTF. CDR3 DNA: TGCAGCGTGGGCACGCAGGGCAACCCACACTATGGCTACACCTTC. The V gene is TRBV29-1, the J gene TRBJ1-2, with D possibly TRBD1 on 5 matching bases. CDR1 is SQVTM and CDR2 is ANQGSEA in the germline V gene. The CDR3 runs 15 residues. The V end was cut by 6 bases, the J end by 3 bases, with 20 bases between.

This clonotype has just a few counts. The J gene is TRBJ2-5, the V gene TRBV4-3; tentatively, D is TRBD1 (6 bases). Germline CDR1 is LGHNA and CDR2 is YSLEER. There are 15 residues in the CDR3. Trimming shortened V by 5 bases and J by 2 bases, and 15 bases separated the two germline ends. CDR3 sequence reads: CASSEIRGRQETQYF. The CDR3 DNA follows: TGCGCCAGCAGCGAAATCAGGGGTAGGCAAGAGACCCAGTACTTC.

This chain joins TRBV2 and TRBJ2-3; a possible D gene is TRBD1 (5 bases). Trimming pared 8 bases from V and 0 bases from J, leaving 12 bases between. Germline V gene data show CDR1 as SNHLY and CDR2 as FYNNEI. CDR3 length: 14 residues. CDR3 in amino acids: CASQNRQSTDTQYF. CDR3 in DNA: TGTGCCAGCCAGAACAGACAGAGCACAGATACGCAGTATTTT.

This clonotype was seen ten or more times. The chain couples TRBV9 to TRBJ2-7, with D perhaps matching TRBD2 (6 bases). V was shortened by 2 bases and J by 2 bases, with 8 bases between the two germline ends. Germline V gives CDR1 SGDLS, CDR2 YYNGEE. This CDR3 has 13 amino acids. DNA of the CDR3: TGTGCCAGCAGCGTTGGGGGGACCTACGAGCAGTACTTC. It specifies CASSVGGTYEQYF. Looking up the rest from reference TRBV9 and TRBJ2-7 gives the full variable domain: DSGVTQTPKHLITATGQRVTLRCSPRSGDLSVYWYQQSLDQGLQFLIQYYNGEERAKGNILERFSAQQFPDLHSELNLSSLELGDSALYFCASSVGGTYEQYFGPGTRLTVT.

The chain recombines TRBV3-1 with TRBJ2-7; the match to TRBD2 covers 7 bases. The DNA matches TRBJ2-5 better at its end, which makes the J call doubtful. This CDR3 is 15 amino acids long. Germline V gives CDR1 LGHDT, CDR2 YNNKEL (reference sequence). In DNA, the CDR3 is TGTGCCAGCAGCCAAGATTCGGCGGGAGCGGAGACCCAGTACTTC. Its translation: CASSQDSAGAETQYF.

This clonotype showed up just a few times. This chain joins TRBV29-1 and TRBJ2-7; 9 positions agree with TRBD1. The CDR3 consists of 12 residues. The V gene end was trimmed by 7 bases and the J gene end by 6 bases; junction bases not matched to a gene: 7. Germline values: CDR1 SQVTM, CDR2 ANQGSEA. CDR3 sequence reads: CSGGDRVREQYF. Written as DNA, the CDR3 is TGCAGCGGGGGGGACAGGGTGCGCGAGCAGTACTTC.

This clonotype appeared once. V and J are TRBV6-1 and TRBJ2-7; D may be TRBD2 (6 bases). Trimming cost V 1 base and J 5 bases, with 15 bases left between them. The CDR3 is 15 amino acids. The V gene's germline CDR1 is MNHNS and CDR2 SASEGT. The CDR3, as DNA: TGTGCCAGCAGTGAAGTTGGGGGGTCGGTGGACGAGCAGTACTTC. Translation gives CASSEVGGSVDEQYF.

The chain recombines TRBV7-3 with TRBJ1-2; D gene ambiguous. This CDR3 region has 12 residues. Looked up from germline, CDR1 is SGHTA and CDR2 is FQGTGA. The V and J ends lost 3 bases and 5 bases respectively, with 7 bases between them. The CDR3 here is CASSLQAYGYTF. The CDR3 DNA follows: TGTGCCAGCAGCTTGCAGGCGTATGGCTACACCTTC.

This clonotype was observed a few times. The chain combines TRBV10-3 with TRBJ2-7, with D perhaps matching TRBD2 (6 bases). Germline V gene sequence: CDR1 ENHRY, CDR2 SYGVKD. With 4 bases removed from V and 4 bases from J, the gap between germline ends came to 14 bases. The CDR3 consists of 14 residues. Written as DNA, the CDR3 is TGTGCCATCAGTGGCGGAGGGGTTTCATACGAGCAGTACTTC. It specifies CAISGGGVSYEQYF.

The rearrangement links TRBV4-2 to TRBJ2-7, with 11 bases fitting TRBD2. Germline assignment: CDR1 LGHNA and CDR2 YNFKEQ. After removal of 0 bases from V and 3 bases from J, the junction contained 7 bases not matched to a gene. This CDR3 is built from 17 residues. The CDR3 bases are TGTGCCAGCAGCCAAGATCGAGCACTAGCGGGAGTCTACGAGCAGTACTTC. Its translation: CASSQDRALAGVYEQYF.

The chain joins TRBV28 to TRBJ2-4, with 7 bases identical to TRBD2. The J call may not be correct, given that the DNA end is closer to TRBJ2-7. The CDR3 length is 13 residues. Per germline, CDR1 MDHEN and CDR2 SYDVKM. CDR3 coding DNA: TGTGCCAGCAGTTCCCCCCGCGGGAGCGAGCAGTACTTC. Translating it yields CASSSPRGSEQYF.

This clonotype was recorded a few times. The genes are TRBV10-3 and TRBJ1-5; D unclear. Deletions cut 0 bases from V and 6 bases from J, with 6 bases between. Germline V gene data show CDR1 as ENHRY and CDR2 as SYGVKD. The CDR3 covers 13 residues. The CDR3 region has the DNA TGTGCCATCAGTGAGTCTCTAGTTCAGCCCCAGCATTTT. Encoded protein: CAISESLVQPQHF.

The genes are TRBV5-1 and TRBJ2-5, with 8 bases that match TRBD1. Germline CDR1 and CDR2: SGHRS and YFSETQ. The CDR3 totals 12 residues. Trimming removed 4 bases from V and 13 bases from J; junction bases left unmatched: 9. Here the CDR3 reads CASSRDRGDLYF. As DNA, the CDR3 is TGCGCCAGCAGCCGTGACAGGGGTGACCTGTACTTC.

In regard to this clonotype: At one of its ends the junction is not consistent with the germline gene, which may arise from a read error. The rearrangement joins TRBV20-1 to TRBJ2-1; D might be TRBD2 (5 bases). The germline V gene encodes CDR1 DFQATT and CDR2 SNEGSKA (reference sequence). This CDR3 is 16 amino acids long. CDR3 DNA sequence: TGCAGTGCCAAGGCCGTGCGGGCCAGAGACTACAATGAGCAGTTATTC. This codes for CSAKAVRARDYNEQLF.